This is a list of T cell receptor beta chains from one sample in a study of T cell responses to AZD1222 COVID-19 vaccine. Only in-frame clones appear in the TCRdb table, and some are missing; sequencing was by immunoSEQ multiplex PCR. The sample has around 120,000 clones, about 88% seen once. The starting material was peripheral blood, obtained 28 days after the second AZD1222 dose. The receptor set was obtained from an adult who received the AZD1222 COVID-19 vaccine. Each CDR3 is given with its conserved first and last residue.

cdr3_aa | v_call
CASSVEFRQGNQPQHF | TRBV9
CASSLTKGETQYF | TRBV9
CASTVAGEDTQYF | TRBV5-1
CASSLKSQRYPTF | TRBV5-6
CASSQTRDRVYEQYF | TRBV14
CASSPTTGQTNSPLHF | TRBV4-1
CASSLLTEAPLQYF | TRBV7-2
CASSQDPGITDTQYF | TRBV3-1/TRBV3-2
CATVMGQGAGSSYNEQFF | TRBV19
CASSQIEGGTGELFF | TRBV3-1/TRBV3-2